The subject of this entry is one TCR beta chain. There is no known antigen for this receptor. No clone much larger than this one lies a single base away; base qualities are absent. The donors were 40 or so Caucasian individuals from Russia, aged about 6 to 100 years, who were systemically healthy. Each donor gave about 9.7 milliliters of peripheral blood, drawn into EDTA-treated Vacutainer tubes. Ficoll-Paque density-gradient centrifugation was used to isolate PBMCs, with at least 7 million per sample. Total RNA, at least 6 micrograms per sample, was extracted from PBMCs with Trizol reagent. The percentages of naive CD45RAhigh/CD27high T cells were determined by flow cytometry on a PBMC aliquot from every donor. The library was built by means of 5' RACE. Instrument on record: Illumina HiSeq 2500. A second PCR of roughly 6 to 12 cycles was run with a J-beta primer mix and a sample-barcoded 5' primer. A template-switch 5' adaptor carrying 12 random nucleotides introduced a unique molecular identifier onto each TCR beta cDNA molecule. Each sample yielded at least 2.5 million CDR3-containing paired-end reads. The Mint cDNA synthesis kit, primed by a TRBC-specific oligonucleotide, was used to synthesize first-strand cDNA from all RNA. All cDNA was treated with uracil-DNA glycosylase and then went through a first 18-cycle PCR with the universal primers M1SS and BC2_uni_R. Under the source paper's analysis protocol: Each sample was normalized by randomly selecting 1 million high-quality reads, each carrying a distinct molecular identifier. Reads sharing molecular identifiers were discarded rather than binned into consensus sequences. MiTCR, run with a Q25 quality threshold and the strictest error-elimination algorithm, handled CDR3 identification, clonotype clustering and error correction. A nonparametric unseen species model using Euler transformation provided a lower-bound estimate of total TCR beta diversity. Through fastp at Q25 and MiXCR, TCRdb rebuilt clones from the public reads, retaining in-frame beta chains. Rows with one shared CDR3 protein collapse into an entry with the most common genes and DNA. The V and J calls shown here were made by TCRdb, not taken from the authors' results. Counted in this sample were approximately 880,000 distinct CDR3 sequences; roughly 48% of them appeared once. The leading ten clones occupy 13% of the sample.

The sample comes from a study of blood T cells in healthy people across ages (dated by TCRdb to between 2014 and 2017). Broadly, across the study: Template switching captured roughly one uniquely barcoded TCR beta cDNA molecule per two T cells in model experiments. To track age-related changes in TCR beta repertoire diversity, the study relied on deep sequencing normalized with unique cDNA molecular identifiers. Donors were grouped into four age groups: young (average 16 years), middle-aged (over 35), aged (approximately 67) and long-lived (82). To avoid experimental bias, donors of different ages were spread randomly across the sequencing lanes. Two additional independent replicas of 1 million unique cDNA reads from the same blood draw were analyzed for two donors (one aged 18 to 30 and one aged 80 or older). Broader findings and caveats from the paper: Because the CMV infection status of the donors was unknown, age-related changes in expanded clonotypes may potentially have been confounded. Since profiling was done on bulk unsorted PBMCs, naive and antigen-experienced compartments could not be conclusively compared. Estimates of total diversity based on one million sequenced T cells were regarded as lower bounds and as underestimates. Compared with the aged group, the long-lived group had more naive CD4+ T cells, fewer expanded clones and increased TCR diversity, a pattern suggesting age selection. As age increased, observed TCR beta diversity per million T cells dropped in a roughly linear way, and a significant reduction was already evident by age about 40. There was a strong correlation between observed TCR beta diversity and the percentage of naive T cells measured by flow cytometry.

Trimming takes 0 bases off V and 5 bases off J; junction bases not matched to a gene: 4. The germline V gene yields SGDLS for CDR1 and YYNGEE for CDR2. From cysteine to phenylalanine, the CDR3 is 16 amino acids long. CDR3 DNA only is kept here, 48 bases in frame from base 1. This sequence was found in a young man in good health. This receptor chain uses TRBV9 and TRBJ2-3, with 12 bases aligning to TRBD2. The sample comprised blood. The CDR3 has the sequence CASSVASGGAKDTQYF. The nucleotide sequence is TGTGCCAGCAGCGTAGCTAGCGGGGGGGCAAAAGATACGCAGTATTTT.